A single sample is the source of the 24 T cell receptor beta chains below, sequenced in a study of CD8+CD57+ T cells in acquired aplastic anemia. TCR beta VDJ and CDR3 were profiled, and genomic DNA was the template. Each CDR3 protein is one row after TCRdb ran MiXCR on the reads. The table includes 75,000 to 90,000 distinct CDR3 sequences, 40% to 50% detected once. Sequenced: sorted CD4+, CD8+, or CD8+CD57+ T cells (not recorded which) from PBMCs. Source of these receptors: a human donor in good health, serving as a control.

V gene TRBV9 combines with J gene TRBJ2-7, with 9 nucleotides matching TRBD1. The CDR3 sequence is 15 residues long. The trim removed 4 bases at V and 5 bases at J, leaving 10 bases unmatched. Germline V lookup: CDR1 SGDLS, CDR2 YYNGEE. The CDR3 DNA follows: TGTGCCAGCAGCCCAACAGGGGGCGCAGGCGACGAGCAGTACTTC. Translation: CASSPTGGAGDEQYF.

CDR3 sequence: CATSPYTF. The CDR3 bases are TGTGCCACCAGTCCCTACACCTTC. The chain recombines TRBV24-1 with TRBJ1-2; D remains ambiguous. Trimming took off 6 bases at V and 10 bases at J, with 2 bases between the two ends. Germline V gene data show CDR1 as KGHDR and CDR2 as SFDVKD. The CDR3 runs to 8 residues.

V gene TRBV15 combines with J gene TRBJ1-4; D not resolved. The germline CDR1 and CDR2 sequences are LNHNV and YYDKDF (reference sequence). The CDR3 consists of 15 residues. V was shortened by 3 bases and J by 3 bases, with 11 bases between the two germline ends. CDR3: CATSSLGGSNEKLFF. The CDR3 DNA reads TGTGCCACCAGCAGTTTAGGAGGGTCTAATGAAAAACTGTTTTTT.

The chain combines TRBV25-1 with TRBJ2-7; 9 nucleotides match TRBD1. The J segment lost 7 bases and the V segment lost 4 bases, leaving 5 bases of the junction unmatched. CDR3 size: 13 residues. CDR1 is MGHDK, CDR2 SYGVNS, per germline. CDR3 protein: CASSAGQGSEQYF. DNA of the CDR3: TGTGCCAGCAGTGCGGGACAGGGTTCGGAGCAGTACTTC.

In this sample, this clonotype turned up a few times. The chain has TRBV11-2 and TRBJ2-1; 7 bases agree with TRBD2. The CDR3 length is 16 residues. Germline V lookup: CDR1 SGHAT, CDR2 FQNNGV. Germline trimming cut 5 bases from V and 0 bases from J; bases unmatched to any gene: 7. The CDR3 loop is CASSQEAGASYNEQFF. The CDR3 DNA reads TGTGCCAGCAGCCAAGAGGCGGGAGCCTCCTACAATGAGCAGTTCTTC.

This clonotype was counted at least ten times. V and J are TRBV25-1 and TRBJ1-2; D is possibly TRBD1 (5 bases). V was clipped by 7 bases and J by 5 bases, with 14 bases between them. This CDR3 has 13 amino acids. Germline V gene sequence: CDR1 MGHDK, CDR2 SYGVNS. The CDR3 sequence: CASNGGPRYGYTF. Written as DNA, the CDR3 is TGTGCCAGCAATGGGGGTCCCCGATATGGCTACACCTTC.

In this sample, this clonotype turned up a few times. The V and J genes are TRBV7-8 and TRBJ2-7; perhaps TRBD2 as D (5 bases). The V end lost 5 bases, the J end lost 7 bases, and 12 bases lay between the germline ends. The CDR3 is 12 amino acids. Germline V CDR1 and CDR2: SGHVS, FQNEAQ. The CDR3 is CASSQDWGEQYF. As DNA, the CDR3 is TGTGCCAGCAGCCAGGACTGGGGAGAGCAGTACTTC.

This clonotype was observed many times. The J gene is TRBJ1-2, the V gene TRBV10-3, with 8 bases that match TRBD1. CDR1 is ENHRY, CDR2 SYGVKD, per germline. The CDR3 extends over 16 amino acids. Here the CDR3 DNA reads TGTGCTACCGAGGCTGGGGAGTCAGGGGGCCTCTATGGCTACACCTTC. Residues: CATEAGESGGLYGYTF.

This clonotype showed up just once. The V call is TRBV4-2, the J call TRBJ2-1; weak D call: TRBD2 (6 bases). CDR1 and CDR2 from the germline V gene are LGHNA and YNFKEQ. The ends were cut back, 2 bases at V and 0 bases at J, with 14 bases in the middle. This CDR3 has 17 residues. The CDR3 nucleotides are TGTGCCAGCAGCCAACCCGCGGACGGGAGCTCCTACAATGAGCAGTTCTTC. Translation: CASSQPADGSSYNEQFF.

This clonotype was detected only a few times. The chain employs TRBV11-2 and TRBJ1-1, with D maybe TRBD1 (5 bases). Germline values: CDR1 SGHAT, CDR2 FQNNGV. V was trimmed by 6 bases and J by 4 bases, leaving 15 bases between them. This CDR3 contains 14 residues. The CDR3 nucleotides read TGTGCCAGCAGTTATTTGGGGGGTAGCACTGAAGCTTTCTTT. Its protein product is CASSYLGGSTEAFF.

This chain links TRBV5-8 with TRBJ2-7; 7 bases match TRBD1. The CDR3 sequence is 15 residues long. CDR1 SGHTS and CDR2 YDEGEE come from the germline V gene. V was pared by 0 bases and J by 2 bases, with 5 bases of the junction left unmatched. The CDR3 sequence: CASSLASGGTYEQYF. For the CDR3, the DNA is TGTGCCAGCAGCTTGGCCTCAGGGGGAACCTACGAGCAGTACTTC.

The rearrangement joins TRBV3-1 to TRBJ2-5; unclear D gene. V lost 3 bases and J 2 bases, leaving 16 bases between the germline ends. The germline V gene has CDR1 LGHDT and CDR2 YNNKEL (reference sequence). The CDR3 sequence is 16 residues long. The DNA of the CDR3 is TGTGCCAGCAGCCAGGGCGTTGGCATACGACAAGAGACCCAGTACTTC. Translation: CASSQGVGIRQETQYF.

This chain connects TRBV25-1 to TRBJ2-3; the match to TRBD2 covers 9 bases. This CDR3 has 17 amino acids. Germline CDR1 and CDR2: MGHDK and SYGVNS. The trim removed 4 bases at V and 2 bases at J, leaving 10 bases unmatched. DNA for the CDR3: TGTGCCAGCAGTGCCCTAGCGGGACAGACGGACACAGATACGCAGTATTTT. It is translated as CASSALAGQTDTDTQYF.

The chain has TRBV7-8 and TRBJ2-7; TRBD2 is a possible D gene (5 bases). V was pared by 4 bases and J by 5 bases, with 18 bases between. The CDR3 is 15 amino acids. The germline V gene has CDR1 SGHVS and CDR2 FQNEAQ. The CDR3 reads CASSSINGPTNEQYF. The CDR3 region has the DNA TGTGCCAGCAGCTCCATAAACGGACCGACTAACGAGCAGTACTTC.

This clonotype was seen many times. This rearrangement joins TRBV6-6 to TRBJ1-1; the match to TRBD1 covers 9 bases. This CDR3 has 15 residues. The junction had 2 bases not matched to a gene; V was cut back by 2 bases and J by 1 base. Germline loops: CDR1 MNHNY, CDR2 SVGAGI (reference sequence). In DNA, the CDR3 is TGTGCCAGCAGTTACCCGGGACAGGGGAACACTGAAGCTTTCTTT. Protein product: CASSYPGQGNTEAFF.

The chain recombines TRBV29-1 with TRBJ2-3; weak D call: TRBD1 (6 bases). CDR1 is SQVTM, CDR2 ANQGSEA, per germline. V was trimmed by 5 bases and J by 7 bases, leaving 16 bases between them. This CDR3 region has 13 residues. The CDR3 loop reads CSVSTGMGNTQYF. The CDR3 DNA follows: TGCAGCGTTTCGACAGGAATGGGGAATACGCAGTATTTT.

The chain joins TRBV10-3 to TRBJ1-5; no reliable D call. CDR1 is ENHRY, CDR2 SYGVKD, per germline. The CDR3 extends over 14 amino acids. Here the CDR3 DNA reads TGTCCCACCACGGACGAAGATTCCGATCAGCCCCAGCATTTT. Translation: CPTTDEDSDQPQHF.

This clonotype was seen many times. The chain links TRBV7-2 to TRBJ2-1, with D perhaps assigned TRBD1 or TRBD2 (6 bases each). V was cut by 7 bases and J by 2 bases, with 15 bases left in between. Germline assignment: CDR1 SGHTA and CDR2 FQGNSA. This CDR3 has 15 residues. The CDR3: CASIRDRGPYNEQFF. The CDR3 DNA reads as TGTGCCAGCATCAGGGACCGGGGGCCCTACAATGAGCAGTTCTTC.

The chain is built from TRBV2 and TRBJ1-4; D gene unclear. Germline CDR1 is SNHLY and CDR2 is FYNNEI. V shed 8 bases and J shed 0 bases, with 7 bases lying between them. The CDR3 covers 13 residues. CDR3 nucleotide sequence: TGTGCCAGCCTAGCAGCAACTAATGAAAAACTGTTTTTT. Translation: CASLAATNEKLFF.

This clonotype has at least ten counts. This chain joins TRBV7-8 and TRBJ2-5, with 7 positions matching TRBD1. V was pared by 3 bases and J by 5 bases, with 9 bases of the junction left unmatched. The CDR3 contains 15 residues. Per the germline V gene, CDR1 is SGHVS and CDR2 is FQNEAQ. The DNA for the CDR3 is TGTGCCAGCAGCTTCGGAGACAGGGCTACGGAGACCCAGTACTTC. Its protein product is CASSFGDRATETQYF.

This clonotype was found many times. The chain joins TRBV20-1 to TRBJ2-1, with 8 bases fitting TRBD2. Germline trimming cut 0 bases from V and 3 bases from J; bases unmatched to any gene: 4. CDR3 length: 15 amino acids. Per germline, CDR1 DFQATT and CDR2 SNEGSKA (reference sequence). CDR3 DNA sequence: TGCAGTGCTAGAGATCAAGCGGGGGACTACAATGAGCAGTTCTTC. This encodes CSARDQAGDYNEQFF.

The V gene is TRBV19, the J gene TRBJ2-7; weak D call: TRBD1 (6 bases). The CDR3 covers 14 residues. V lost 5 bases and J 0 bases, leaving 11 bases between the germline ends. Germline lookup yields CDR1 LNHDA and CDR2 SQIVND (reference sequence). CDR3: CASSATGDSYEQYF. The CDR3 DNA reads TGTGCCAGTAGTGCGACAGGTGACTCCTACGAGCAGTACTTC.

This chain connects TRBV15 to TRBJ2-2; D unclear. The CDR3 is 12 amino acids. V was trimmed by 4 bases and J by 0 bases, leaving 0 bases between them. Per germline, CDR1 LNHNV and CDR2 YYDKDF (reference sequence). The CDR3 protein is CATSTNTGELFF. The DNA of the CDR3 is TGTGCCACCAGCACGAACACCGGGGAGCTGTTTTTT.

This chain links TRBV7-9 with TRBJ2-2; 9 positions match TRBD1. The CDR3 consists of 16 residues. Trimming removed 4 bases from V and 4 bases from J; junction bases left unmatched: 7. Germline V gene sequence: CDR1 SEHNR, CDR2 FQNEAQ (reference sequence). The CDR3, as DNA: TGTGCCAGCAGCTCGGGGACAGGGCCGTCCACCGGGGAGCTGTTTTTT. It translates to CASSSGTGPSTGELFF.